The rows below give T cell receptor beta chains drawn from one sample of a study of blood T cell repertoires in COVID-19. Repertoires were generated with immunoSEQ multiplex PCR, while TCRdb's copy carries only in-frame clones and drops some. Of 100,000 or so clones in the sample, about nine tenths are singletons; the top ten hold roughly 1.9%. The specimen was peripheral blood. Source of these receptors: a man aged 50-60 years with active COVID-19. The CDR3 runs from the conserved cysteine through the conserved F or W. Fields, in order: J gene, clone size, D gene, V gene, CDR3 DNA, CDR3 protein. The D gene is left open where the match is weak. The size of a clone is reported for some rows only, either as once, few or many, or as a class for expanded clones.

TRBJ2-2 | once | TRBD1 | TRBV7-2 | TGTGCCAGCAGCTCAACAGGGGCCTTCGGGGAGCTGTTTTTT | CASSSTGAFGELFF
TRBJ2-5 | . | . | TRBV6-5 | TGTGCCAGCAGTTACGCGGCAGGACTTCAAGAGACCCAGTACTTC | CASSYAAGLQETQYF
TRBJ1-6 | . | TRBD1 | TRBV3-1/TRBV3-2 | TGTGCCAGCAGCCAAGCGGGACAGGGAAATTCACCCCTCCACTTT | CASSQAGQGNSPLHF
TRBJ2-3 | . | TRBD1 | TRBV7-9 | TGTGCCAGCAGCCGTGGGACAGGGGCTCGGGCTAGCACAGATACGCAGTATTTT | CASSRGTGARASTDTQYF
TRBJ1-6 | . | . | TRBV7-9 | TGTGCCAGCAGCTTAGTATCGGGGGATAATTCACCCCTCCACTTT | CASSLVSGDNSPLHF
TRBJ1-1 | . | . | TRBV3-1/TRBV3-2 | TGTGCCAGCAGCCCTCGAGACAGCCTATTGAACACTGAAGCTTTCTTT | CASSPRDSLLNTEAFF
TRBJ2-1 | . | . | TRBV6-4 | TGTGCCAGCAGTGCAGGAGGTTTCGGCAATGAGCAGTTCTTC | CASSAGGFGNEQFF
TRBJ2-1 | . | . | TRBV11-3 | TGTGCCAGCAGCTTGTCAGGACTGGAGCAGTTCTTC | CASSLSGLEQFF
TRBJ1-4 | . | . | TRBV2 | TGTGCCAGCTTCCGGGGAGGGACAACTAATGAAAAACTGTTTTTT | CASFRGGTTNEKLFF
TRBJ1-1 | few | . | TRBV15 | TGTGCCACCAGCAGAGGAGGATTGAACACTGAAGCTTTCTTT | CATSRGGLNTEAFF
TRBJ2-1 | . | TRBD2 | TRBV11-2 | TGTGCCAGCAGCTTAGAATGGGGGGACTATTACAATGAGCAGTTCTTC | CASSLEWGDYYNEQFF
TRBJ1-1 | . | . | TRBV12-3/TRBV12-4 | TGTGCCAGCACCTTCTTCAGGAACACTGAAGCTTTCTTT | CASTFFRNTEAFF
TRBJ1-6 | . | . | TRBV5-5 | TGTGCCAGCAGCTTGGAGGTAGGGGACTATAATTCACCCCTCCACTTT | CASSLEVGDYNSPLHF
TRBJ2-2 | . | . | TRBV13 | TGTGCCAGCAGCTCACGACAAAGTCTGAACACCGGGGAGCTGTTTTTT | CASSSRQSLNTGELFF
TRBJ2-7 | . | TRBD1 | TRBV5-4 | TGTGCCAGCAGCGCACAGACAGGGTCTGCCTCCTACGAGCAGTACTTC | CASSAQTGSASYEQYF
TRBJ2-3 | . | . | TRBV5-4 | TGTGCCAGCAGCTTGGAGGGGTTAGATACGCAGTATTTT | CASSLEGLDTQYF
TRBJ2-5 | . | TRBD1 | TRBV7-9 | TGTGCCAGCAGCTTAGGCAGGGACAGGTACCAAGAGACCCAGTACTTC | CASSLGRDRYQETQYF